The 13 T cell receptor beta chains below come from one sample, sequenced in a study of cytomegalovirus exposure and HLA in healthy donors. Primers: 60 Vbeta forward and 13 Jbeta reverse. The protocol was immunoSEQ multiplex PCR, while the TCRdb copy is restricted to in-frame clones and leaves out a portion. The data contain some 240,000 clones, around 90% of them singletons. The specimen was PBMCs. All receptors derive from a girl aged 2 to 10 in good health and CMV-seronegative.

V usage is TRBV2 and J usage is TRBJ2-7; D is unclear. The germline V gene has CDR1 SNHLY and CDR2 FYNNEI. This CDR3 region has 13 residues. V was clipped by 6 bases and J by 5 bases, with 14 bases between them. CDR3 sequence reads: CASRSTRLNEQYF. The CDR3 DNA reads TGTGCCAGCAGGTCGACAAGGCTGAACGAGCAGTACTTC.

A few counts support this clone. The chain is built from TRBV5-8 and TRBJ2-3, with TRBD1 matching over 7 bases. Looked up from germline, CDR1 is SGHTS and CDR2 is YDEGEE. With 1 base clipped from V and 5 bases from J, the junction kept 1 base outside the gene matches. The CDR3 is 13 residues long. The CDR3 region has the DNA TGTGCCAGCAGCTTGAGGGGGCGAGATACGCAGTATTTT. Residues: CASSLRGRDTQYF.

In the case of this clone: The junction differs from germline at one of its ends, possibly a read error. The V gene is TRBV7-7, the J gene TRBJ2-3; 9 bases line up with TRBD2. CDR1 is SSHAT, CDR2 FNYEAQ, per germline (reference sequence). The CDR3 spans 17 residues. The CDR3 protein is CASSLGSSGGNTDTQYF. The CDR3 DNA sequence: TGTGCTAGCAGCTTAGGAAGCAGCGGGGGGAACACAGATACGCAGTATTTT. The variable domain in full, with the rest retrieved from reference TRBV7-7 and TRBJ2-3, is GAGVSQSPRYKVTKRGQDVTLRCDPISSHATLYWYQQALGQGPEFLTYFNYEAQPDKSGLPSDRFSAERPEGSISTLTIQRTEQRDSAMYRCASSLGSSGGNTDTQYFGPGTRLTVL.

The chain has TRBV14 and TRBJ1-2, with 7 bases fitting TRBD1. Per the germline V gene, CDR1 is SGHDN and CDR2 is FVKESK. This CDR3 region has 14 residues. Losses at the gene ends were 0 bases for V and 7 bases for J; bases not matched to a gene: 5. CDR3 DNA sequence: TGTGCCAGCAGCCAAGAGGCCGGGACAGTTGGCTACACCTTC. It specifies CASSQEAGTVGYTF. Complete variable domain (other parts from reference TRBV14 and TRBJ1-2): EAGVTQFPSHSVIEKGQTVTLRCDPISGHDNLYWYRRVMGKEIKFLLHFVKESKQDESGMPNNRFLAERTGGTYSTLKVQPAELEDSGVYFCASSQEAGTVGYTFGSGTRLTVV.

The chain carries TRBV25-1 and TRBJ1-1, with 7 bases aligning to TRBD1. This CDR3 region has 13 residues. CDR1 and CDR2 from the germline V gene are MGHDK and SYGVNS. Germline trimming cut 9 bases from V and 1 base from J; bases unmatched to any gene: 5. This CDR3 reads CASPGTENTEAFF. In DNA form, the CDR3 reads TGTGCCAGTCCCGGGACAGAGAACACTGAAGCTTTCTTT.

V is TRBV10-3 and J is TRBJ1-5; possible D gene TRBD1, 6 bases. Germline V gene data show CDR1 as ENHRY and CDR2 as SYGVKD. Between the trimmed V and J ends, which lost 4 bases and 3 bases, there was a span of 7 bases. The CDR3 totals 13 residues. This CDR3 reads CAISGTDNQPQHF. DNA of the CDR3: TGTGCCATCAGTGGGACAGACAATCAGCCCCAGCATTTT.

The genes are TRBV5-6 and TRBJ2-1; 14 nucleotides line up with TRBD2. This CDR3 has 16 amino acids. The junction had 7 bases not matched to a gene; V was cut back by 4 bases and J by 7 bases. Germline values: CDR1 SGHDT, CDR2 YYEEEE. The CDR3 DNA sequence: TGTGCCAGCAGCGTACGACTAGCGGGAGGGTGGAATGAGCAGTTCTTC. As protein: CASSVRLAGGWNEQFF.

This rearrangement joins TRBV21-1 to TRBJ2-1; the D call in the table, TRBD2, was not verified against the DNA. TRBV21-1 is recorded as a pseudogene. The CDR3 is made up of 16 amino acids. The CDR3 nucleotides read TGTGCCAGCAGCAAAAGAACTAGCGGGGGGATATATGAGCAGTTCTTC. It encodes CASSKRTSGGIYEQFF.

The V call is TRBV5-4, the J call TRBJ2-1; 7 nucleotides line up with TRBD2. The junction had 7 bases not matched to a gene; V was cut back by 4 bases and J by 0 bases. Germline V lookup: CDR1 SGHNT, CDR2 YYREEE (reference sequence). The CDR3 loop spans 16 amino acids. The CDR3 loop is CASSPGLLSSYNEQFF. CDR3 sequence (DNA): TGTGCCAGCAGCCCGGGACTATTAAGCTCCTACAATGAGCAGTTCTTC.

The chain uses TRBV30 and TRBJ2-1, with TRBD1 identical over 7 bases. The V gene's germline CDR1 is GTSNPN and CDR2 SVGIG (reference sequence). V was pared by 4 bases and J by 7 bases, with 13 bases of the junction left unmatched. This CDR3 region has 15 residues. Here the CDR3 DNA reads TGTGCCTGGAACAGGGGAGAGCTTCAAAGGAATGAGCAGTTCTTC. Translation: CAWNRGELQRNEQFF.

This chain links TRBV7-6 with TRBJ1-2; D unresolved. The CDR3 has 12 residues. Germline CDR1 and CDR2: SGHVS and FNYEAQ. The V end lost 5 bases, the J end lost 2 bases, and 6 bases lay between the germline ends. In DNA form, the CDR3 reads TGTGCCAGCAGCCAGACAAACTATGGCTACACCTTC. It encodes CASSQTNYGYTF.

This rearrangement joins TRBV19 to TRBJ2-1, with a tentative D call TRBD1 (6 bases). Germline CDR1 LNHDA, CDR2 SQIVND (reference sequence). V lost 4 bases to trimming and J lost 4 bases, with 14 bases between them. CDR3 length: 15 residues. The CDR3 nucleotides read TGTGCCAGTAGTAGCTACAGGGCTGGTTACAATGAGCAGTTCTTC. It translates to CASSSYRAGYNEQFF. Variable domain in full (rest from reference TRBV19 and TRBJ2-1): DGGITQSPKYLFRKEGQNVTLSCEQNLNHDAMYWYRQDPGQGLRLIYYSQIVNDFQKGDIAEGYSVSREKKESFPLTVTSAQKNPTAFYLCASSSYRAGYNEQFFGPGTRLTVL.

This chain connects TRBV5-8 to TRBJ1-5; unclear D gene. Germline loops: CDR1 SGHTS, CDR2 YDEGEE. The CDR3 extends over 13 amino acids. V was trimmed by 2 bases and J by 4 bases, leaving 7 bases between them. As DNA, the CDR3 is TGTGCCAGCAGCTTCCCAGGTAATCAGCCCCAGCATTTT. Amino acids: CASSFPGNQPQHF.